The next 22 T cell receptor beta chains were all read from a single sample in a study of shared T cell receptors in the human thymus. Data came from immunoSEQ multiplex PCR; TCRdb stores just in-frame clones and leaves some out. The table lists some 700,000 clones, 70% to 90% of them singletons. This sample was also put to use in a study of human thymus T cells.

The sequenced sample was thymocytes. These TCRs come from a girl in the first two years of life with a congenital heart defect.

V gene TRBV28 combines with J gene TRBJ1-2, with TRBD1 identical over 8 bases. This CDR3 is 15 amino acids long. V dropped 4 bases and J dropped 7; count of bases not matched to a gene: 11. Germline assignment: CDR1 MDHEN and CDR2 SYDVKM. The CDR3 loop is CASSSLDRDSSGYTF. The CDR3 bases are TGTGCCAGCAGTTCCTTGGACAGGGATTCATCTGGCTACACCTTC.

CDR3 nucleotide sequence: TGTGCCAGCAGTTGCACCAGGGCGGGGAAGACTAATGAAAAACTGTTTTTT. Residues: CASSCTRAGKTNEKLFF. The chain uses TRBV28 and TRBJ1-4; weak D call: TRBD1 (5 bases). This CDR3 is built from 17 residues. Trimming removed 4 bases at V and 2 bases at J, with 17 bases between. Germline values: CDR1 MDHEN, CDR2 SYDVKM.

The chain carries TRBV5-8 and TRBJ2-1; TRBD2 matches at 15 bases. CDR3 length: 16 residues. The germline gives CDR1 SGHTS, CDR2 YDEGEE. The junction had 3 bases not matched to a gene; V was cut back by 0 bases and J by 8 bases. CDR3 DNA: TGTGCCAGCAGCTTGGGGACTAGCGGGGGGGTGGATGAGCAGTTCTTC. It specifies CASSLGTSGGVDEQFF.

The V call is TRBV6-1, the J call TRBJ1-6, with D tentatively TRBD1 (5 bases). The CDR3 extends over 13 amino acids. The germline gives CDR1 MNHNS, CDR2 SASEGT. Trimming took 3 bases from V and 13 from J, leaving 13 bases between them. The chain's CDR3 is CASSDMGRFPLHF. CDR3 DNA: TGTGCCAGCAGTGATATGGGGCGTTTTCCCCTCCACTTT.

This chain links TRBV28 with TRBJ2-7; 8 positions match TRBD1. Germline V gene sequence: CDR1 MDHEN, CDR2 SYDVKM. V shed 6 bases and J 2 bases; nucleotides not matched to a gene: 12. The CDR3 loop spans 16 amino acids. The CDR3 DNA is TGTGCCAGCAGACCCCAACGCAGGGGGCCTGCCTACGAGCAGTACTTC. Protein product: CASRPQRRGPAYEQYF.

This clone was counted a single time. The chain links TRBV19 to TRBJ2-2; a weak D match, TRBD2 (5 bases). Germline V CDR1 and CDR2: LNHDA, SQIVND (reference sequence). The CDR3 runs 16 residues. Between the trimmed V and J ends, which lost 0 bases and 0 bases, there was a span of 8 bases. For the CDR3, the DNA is TGTGCCAGTAGTATAGAGAGCGGACCGAACACCGGGGAGCTGTTTTTT. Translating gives CASSIESGPNTGELFF.

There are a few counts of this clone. CDR3 in amino acids: CASSQDDSGARVRELFF. The CDR3 DNA follows: TGTGCCAGCAGCCAAGACGATAGCGGGGCCCGCGTCCGGGAGCTGTTTTTT. The chain joins TRBV4-2 to TRBJ2-2; 8 nucleotides align to TRBD2. CDR1 LGHNA and CDR2 YNFKEQ come from the germline V gene. The CDR3 runs to 17 residues. After removal of 0 bases from V and 9 bases from J, the junction contained 12 bases not matched to a gene.

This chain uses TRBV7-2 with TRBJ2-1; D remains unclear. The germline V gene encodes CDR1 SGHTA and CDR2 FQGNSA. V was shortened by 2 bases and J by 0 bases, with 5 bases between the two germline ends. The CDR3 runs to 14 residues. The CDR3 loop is CASSLYTSYNEQFF. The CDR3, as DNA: TGTGCCAGCAGCTTATACACCTCCTACAATGAGCAGTTCTTC.

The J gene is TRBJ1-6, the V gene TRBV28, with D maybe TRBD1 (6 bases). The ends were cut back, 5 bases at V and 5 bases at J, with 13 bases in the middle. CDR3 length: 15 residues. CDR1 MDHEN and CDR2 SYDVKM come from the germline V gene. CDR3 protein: CASSGPGANNSPLHF. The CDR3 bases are TGTGCCAGCAGTGGACCAGGGGCTAATAATTCACCCCTCCACTTT.

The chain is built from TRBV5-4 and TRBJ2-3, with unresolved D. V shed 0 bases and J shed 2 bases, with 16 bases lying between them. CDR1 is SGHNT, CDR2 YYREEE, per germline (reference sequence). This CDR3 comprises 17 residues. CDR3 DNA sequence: TGTGCCAGCAGCTTGGAGGCACCACCTAGTCTCACAGATACGCAGTATTTT. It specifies CASSLEAPPSLTDTQYF.

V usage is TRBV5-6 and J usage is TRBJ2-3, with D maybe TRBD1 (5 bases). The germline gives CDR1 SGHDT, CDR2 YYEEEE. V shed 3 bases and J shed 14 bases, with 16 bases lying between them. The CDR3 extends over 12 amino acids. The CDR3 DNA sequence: TGTGCCAGCAGCTGGCGGACAAGAGGTTCGTATTTT. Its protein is CASSWRTRGSYF.

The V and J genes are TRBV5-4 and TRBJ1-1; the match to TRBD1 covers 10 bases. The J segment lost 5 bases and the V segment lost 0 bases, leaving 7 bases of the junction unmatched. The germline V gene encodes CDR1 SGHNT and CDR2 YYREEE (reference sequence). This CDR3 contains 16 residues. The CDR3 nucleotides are TGTGCCAGCAGCTTGGGACAGGGGGCTGGCGGTACTGAAGCTTTCTTT. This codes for CASSLGQGAGGTEAFF.

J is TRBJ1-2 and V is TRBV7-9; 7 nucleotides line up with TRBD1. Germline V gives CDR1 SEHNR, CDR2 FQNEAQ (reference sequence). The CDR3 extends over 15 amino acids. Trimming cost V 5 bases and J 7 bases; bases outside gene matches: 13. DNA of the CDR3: TGTGCCAGCAGCCAGGGGGACGTGACAGCCGGTGGCTACACCTTC. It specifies CASSQGDVTAGGYTF.

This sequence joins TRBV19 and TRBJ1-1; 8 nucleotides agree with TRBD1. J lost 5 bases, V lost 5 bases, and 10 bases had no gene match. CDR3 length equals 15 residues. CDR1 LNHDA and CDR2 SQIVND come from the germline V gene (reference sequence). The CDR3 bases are TGTGCCAGTAGTCCGGACAGGGCAAATACTACTGAAGCTTTCTTT. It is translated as CASSPDRANTTEAFF.

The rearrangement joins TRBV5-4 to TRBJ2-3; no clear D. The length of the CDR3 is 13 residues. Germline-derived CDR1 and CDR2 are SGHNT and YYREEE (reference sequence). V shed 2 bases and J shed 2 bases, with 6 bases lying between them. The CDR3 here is CASSLDSTDTQYF. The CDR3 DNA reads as TGTGCCAGCAGCTTAGACTCCACAGATACGCAGTATTTT.

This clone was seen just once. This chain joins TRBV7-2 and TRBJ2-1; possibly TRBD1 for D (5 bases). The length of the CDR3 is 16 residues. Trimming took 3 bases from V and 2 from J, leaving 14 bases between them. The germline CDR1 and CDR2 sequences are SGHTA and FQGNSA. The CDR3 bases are TGTGCCAGCAGCTTTTACCAGGGTCGACCCTACAATGAGCAGTTCTTC. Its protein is CASSFYQGRPYNEQFF.

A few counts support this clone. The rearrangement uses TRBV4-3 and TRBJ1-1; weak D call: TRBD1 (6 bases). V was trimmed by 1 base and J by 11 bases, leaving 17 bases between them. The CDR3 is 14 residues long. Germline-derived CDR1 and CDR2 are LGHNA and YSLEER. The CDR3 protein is CASSQVDRKNHAFF. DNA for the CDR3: TGCGCCAGCAGCCAAGTTGACAGGAAGAACCACGCTTTCTTT.

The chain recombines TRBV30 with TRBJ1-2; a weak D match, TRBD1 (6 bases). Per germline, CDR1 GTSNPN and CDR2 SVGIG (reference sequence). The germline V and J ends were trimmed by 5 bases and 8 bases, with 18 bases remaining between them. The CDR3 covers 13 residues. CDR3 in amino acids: CAWDGWGGGGYTF. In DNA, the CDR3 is TGTGCCTGGGATGGATGGGGGGGCGGAGGCTACACCTTC.

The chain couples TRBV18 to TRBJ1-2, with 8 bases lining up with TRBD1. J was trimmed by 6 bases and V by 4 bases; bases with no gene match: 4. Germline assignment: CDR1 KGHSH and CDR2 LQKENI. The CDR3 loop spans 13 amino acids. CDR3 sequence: CASSREQGDGYTF. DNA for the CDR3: TGTGCCAGCTCACGCGAACAGGGGGATGGCTACACCTTC.

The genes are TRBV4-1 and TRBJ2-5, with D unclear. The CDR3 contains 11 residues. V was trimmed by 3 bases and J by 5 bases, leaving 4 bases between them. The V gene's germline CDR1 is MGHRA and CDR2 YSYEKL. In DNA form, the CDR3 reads TGCGCCAGCAGCCATCAGGAGACCCAGTACTTC. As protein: CASSHQETQYF.

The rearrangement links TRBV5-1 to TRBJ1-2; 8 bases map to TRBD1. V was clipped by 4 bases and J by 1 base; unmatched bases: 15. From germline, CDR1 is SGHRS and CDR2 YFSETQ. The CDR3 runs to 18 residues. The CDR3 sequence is CASSGAPGQDRFNYGYTF. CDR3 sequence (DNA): TGCGCCAGCAGCGGAGCTCCGGGACAGGACCGATTTAACTATGGCTACACCTTC.

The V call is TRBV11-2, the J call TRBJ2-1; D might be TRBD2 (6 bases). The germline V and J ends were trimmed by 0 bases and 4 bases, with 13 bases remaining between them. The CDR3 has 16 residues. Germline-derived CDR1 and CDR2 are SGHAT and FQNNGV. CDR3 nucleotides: TGTGCCAGCAGCTTAGATCGGGGCGGGGTGTACAATGAGCAGTTCTTC. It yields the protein CASSLDRGGVYNEQFF.